This T cell receptor (beta chain) emerged from a study of cytomegalovirus exposure and HLA in healthy donors. On the study more broadly: The Caucasian-associated ancestry cluster contained around four fifths of the approximately 410 genotyped donors.

Primers for the PCR totalled 60 Vbeta and 13 Jbeta. Produced via immunoSEQ multiplex PCR; TCRdb's table is partial and in-frame only. The table includes 150,000 to 200,000 clones, 71% detected once. Only a few counts were recorded for this clone. The V end was cut by 4 bases, the J end by 0 bases, with 8 bases between. The CDR3 covers 14 residues. Per germline, CDR1 SGDLS and CDR2 YYNGEE. The V call is TRBV9, the J call TRBJ1-3; D gene uncertain. The receptor comes from a girl aged 10 to 17 in good health and CMV-seronegative. The sequencing input was PBMCs. CDR3 nucleotide sequence: TGTGCCAGCAGCAAGGCTAGCTCTGGAAACACCATATATTTT. This translates into CASSKASSGNTIYF.